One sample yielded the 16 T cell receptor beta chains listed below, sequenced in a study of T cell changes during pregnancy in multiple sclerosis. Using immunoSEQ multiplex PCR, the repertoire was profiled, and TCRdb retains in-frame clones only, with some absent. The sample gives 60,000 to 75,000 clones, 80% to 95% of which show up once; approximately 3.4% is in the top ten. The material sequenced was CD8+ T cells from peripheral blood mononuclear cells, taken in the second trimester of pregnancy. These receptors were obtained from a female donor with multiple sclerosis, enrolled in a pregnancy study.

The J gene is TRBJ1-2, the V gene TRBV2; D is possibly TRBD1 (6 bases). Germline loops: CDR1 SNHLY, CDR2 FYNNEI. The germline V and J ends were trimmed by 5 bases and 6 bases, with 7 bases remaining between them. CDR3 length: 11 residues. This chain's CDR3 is CASSTGNGYTF. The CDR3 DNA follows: TGTGCCAGCAGTACAGGGAATGGCTACACCTTC.

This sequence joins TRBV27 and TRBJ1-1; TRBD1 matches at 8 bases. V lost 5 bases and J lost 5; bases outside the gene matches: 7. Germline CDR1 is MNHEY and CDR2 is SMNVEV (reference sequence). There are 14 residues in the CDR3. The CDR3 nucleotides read TGTGCCAGCAGTCTAACAGGGGGGAAGACTGAAGCTTTCTTT. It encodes CASSLTGGKTEAFF.

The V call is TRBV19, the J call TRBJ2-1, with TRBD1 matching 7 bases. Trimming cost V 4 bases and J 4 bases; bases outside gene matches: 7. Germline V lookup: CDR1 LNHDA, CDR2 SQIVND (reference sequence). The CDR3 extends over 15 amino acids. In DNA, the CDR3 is TGTGCCAGTAGTACGTTGGGACAGAAGTACAATGAGCAGTTCTTC. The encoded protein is CASSTLGQKYNEQFF.

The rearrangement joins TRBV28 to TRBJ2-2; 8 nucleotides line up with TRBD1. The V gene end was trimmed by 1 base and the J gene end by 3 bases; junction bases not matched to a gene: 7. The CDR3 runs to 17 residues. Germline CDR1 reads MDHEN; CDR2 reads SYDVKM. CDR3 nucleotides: TGTGCCAGCAGTTTATACCTACAGGGGGTGGACACCGGGGAGCTGTTTTTT. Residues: CASSLYLQGVDTGELFF.

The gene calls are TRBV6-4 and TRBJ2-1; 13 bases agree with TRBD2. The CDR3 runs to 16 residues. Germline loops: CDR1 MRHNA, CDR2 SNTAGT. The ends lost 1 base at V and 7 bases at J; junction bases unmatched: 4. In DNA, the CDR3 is TGTGCCAGCAGTGACTGGACTAGCGGGAGTATTAATGAGCAGTTCTTC. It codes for CASSDWTSGSINEQFF.

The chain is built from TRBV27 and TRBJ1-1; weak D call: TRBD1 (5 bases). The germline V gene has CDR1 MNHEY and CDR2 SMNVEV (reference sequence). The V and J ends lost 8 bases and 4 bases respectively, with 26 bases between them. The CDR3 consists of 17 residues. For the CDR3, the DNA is TGTGCCAGCCTCCTGAGCGGGGGAGCCGTAGCGGGCACTGAAGCTTTCTTT. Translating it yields CASLLSGGAVAGTEAFF.

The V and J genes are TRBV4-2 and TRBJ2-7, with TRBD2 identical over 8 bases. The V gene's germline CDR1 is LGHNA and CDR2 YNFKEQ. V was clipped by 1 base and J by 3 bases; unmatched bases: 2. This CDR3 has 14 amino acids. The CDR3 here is CASSQVRGGYEQYF. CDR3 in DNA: TGTGCCAGCAGCCAAGTTCGGGGGGGCTACGAGCAGTACTTC.

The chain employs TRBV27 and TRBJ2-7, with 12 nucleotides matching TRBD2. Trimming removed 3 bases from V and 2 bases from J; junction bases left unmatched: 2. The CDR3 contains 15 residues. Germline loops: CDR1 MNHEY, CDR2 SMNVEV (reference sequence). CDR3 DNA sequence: TGTGCCAGCAGTTTTGCTAGCGGGAGGGCCTACGAGCAGTACTTC. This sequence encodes CASSFASGRAYEQYF.

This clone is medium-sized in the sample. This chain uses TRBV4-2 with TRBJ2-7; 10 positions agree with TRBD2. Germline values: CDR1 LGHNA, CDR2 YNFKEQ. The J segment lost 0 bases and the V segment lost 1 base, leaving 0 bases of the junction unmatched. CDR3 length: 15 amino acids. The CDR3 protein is CASSQGLAGSYEQYF. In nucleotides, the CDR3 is TGTGCCAGCAGCCAAGGACTAGCGGGCTCCTACGAGCAGTACTTC.

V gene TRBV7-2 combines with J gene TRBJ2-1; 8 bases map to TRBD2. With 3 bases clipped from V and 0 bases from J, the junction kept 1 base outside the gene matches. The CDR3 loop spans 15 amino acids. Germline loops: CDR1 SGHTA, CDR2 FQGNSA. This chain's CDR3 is CASSFAGGSYNEQFF. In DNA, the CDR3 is TGTGCCAGCAGCTTCGCGGGGGGCTCCTACAATGAGCAGTTCTTC.

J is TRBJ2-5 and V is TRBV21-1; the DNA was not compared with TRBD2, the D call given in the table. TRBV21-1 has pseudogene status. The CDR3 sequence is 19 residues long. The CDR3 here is CASSKAAGLAPSRWETQYF. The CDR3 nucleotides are TGTGCCAGCAGCAAAGCAGCAGGACTAGCTCCTTCACGGTGGGAGACCCAGTACTTC.

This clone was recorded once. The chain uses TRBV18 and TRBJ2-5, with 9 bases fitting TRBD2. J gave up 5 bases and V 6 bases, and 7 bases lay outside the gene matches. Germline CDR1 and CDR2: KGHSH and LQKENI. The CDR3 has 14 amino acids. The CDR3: CASSLREGLETQYF. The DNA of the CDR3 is TGTGCCAGCTCGCTGCGGGAGGGCCTTGAGACCCAGTACTTC. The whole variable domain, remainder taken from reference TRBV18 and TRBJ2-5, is NAGVMQNPRHLVRRRGQEARLRCSPMKGHSHVYWYRQLPEEGLKFMVYLQKENIIDESGMPKERFSAEFPKEGPSILRIQQVVRGDSAAYFCASSLREGLETQYFGPGTRLLVL.

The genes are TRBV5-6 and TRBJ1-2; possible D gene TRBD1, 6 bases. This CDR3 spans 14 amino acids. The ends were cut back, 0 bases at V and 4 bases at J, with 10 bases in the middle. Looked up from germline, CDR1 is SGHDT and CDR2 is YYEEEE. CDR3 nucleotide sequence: TGTGCCAGCAGCTTGGGGTCAGGGGCCTATGGCTACACCTTC. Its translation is CASSLGSGAYGYTF. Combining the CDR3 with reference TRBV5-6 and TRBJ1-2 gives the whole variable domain DAGVTQSPTHLIKTRGQQVTLRCSPKSGHDTVSWYQQALGQGPQFIFQYYEEEERQRGNFPDRFSGHQFPNYSSELNVNALLLGDSALYLCASSLGSGAYGYTFGSGTRLTVV.

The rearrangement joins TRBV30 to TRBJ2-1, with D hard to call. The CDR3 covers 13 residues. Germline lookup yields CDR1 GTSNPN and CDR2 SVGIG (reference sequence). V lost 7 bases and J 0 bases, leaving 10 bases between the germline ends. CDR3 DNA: TGTGCCTCCGCGGTCAGCTCCTACAATGAGCAGTTCTTC. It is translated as CASAVSSYNEQFF.

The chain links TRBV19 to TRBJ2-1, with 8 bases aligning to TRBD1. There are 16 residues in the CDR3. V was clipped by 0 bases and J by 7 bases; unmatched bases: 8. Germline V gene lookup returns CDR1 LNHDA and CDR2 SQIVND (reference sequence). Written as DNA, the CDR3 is TGTGCCAGTAGTATAGATTCAGGGGGCGCGACGAATGAGCAGTTCTTC. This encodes CASSIDSGGATNEQFF. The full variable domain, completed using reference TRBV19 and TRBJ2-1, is DGGITQSPKYLFRKEGQNVTLSCEQNLNHDAMYWYRQDPGQGLRLIYYSQIVNDFQKGDIAEGYSVSREKKESFPLTVTSAQKNPTAFYLCASSIDSGGATNEQFFGPGTRLTVL.

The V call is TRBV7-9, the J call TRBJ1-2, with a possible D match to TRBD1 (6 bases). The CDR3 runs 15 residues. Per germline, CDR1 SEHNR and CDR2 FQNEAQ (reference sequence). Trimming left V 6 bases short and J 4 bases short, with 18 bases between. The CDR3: CASRHRDQLSYGYTF. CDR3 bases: TGTGCCAGCAGACACAGGGATCAACTAAGCTATGGCTACACCTTC.